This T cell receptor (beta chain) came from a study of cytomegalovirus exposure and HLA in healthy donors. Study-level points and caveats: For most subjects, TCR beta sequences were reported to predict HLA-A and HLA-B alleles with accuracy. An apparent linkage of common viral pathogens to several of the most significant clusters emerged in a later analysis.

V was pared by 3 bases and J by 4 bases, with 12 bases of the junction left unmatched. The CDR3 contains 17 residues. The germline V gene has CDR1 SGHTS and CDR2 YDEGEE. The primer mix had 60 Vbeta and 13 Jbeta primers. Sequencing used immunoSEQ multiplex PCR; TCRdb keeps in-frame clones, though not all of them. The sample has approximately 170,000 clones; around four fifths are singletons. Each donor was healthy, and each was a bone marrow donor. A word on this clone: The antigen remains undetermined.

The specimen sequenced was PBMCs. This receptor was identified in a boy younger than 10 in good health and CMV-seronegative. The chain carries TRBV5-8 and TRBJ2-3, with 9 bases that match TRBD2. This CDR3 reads CASSSGQIAGEADTQYF. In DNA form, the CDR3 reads TGTGCCAGCAGCTCTGGACAGATAGCGGGGGAGGCAGATACGCAGTATTTT.